The 13 T cell receptor beta chains given below trace back to one sample, sequenced in a study of T cell responses to AZD1222 COVID-19 vaccine. Generated by immunoSEQ multiplex PCR, the TCRdb table keeps only in-frame clones and is missing some. The table has 150,000 or so clones, 92% seen once. The sample here was peripheral blood, taken 28 days after the second AZD1222 dose. Receptor source: an adult who received the AZD1222 COVID-19 vaccine.

This rearrangement joins TRBV12-3 or TRBV12-4 to TRBJ1-1; D is unclear. Trimming stripped 3 bases from V and 3 bases from J, with 8 bases between. This CDR3 contains 13 residues. The CDR3 coding sequence is TGTGCCAGCAGTTTCGTGGGCGACACTGAAGCTTTCTTT. This translates into CASSFVGDTEAFF.

Written as DNA, the CDR3 is TGCAGTGCGACGGAGGCAGAGACCCAGTACTTC. It specifies CSATEAETQYF. V is TRBV20-1 and J is TRBJ2-5; TRBD2 might be the D (5 bases). The length of the CDR3 is 11 residues. V lost 6 bases and J lost 4, with 9 bases in between. Germline V CDR1 and CDR2: DFQATT, SNEGSKA (reference sequence).

The J gene is TRBJ1-2, the V gene TRBV12-3 or TRBV12-4; no definite D call. V lost 6 bases, J lost 2 bases, and 10 bases lay in between. The CDR3 consists of 13 residues. For the CDR3, the DNA is TGTGCCAGCAGACCGGACGGAAACTATGGCTACACCTTC. It is translated as CASRPDGNYGYTF.

The chain employs TRBV28 and TRBJ2-1, with 14 bases lining up with TRBD2. V dropped 3 bases and J dropped 7; count of bases not matched to a gene: 11. The CDR3 is 18 residues long. CDR1 MDHEN and CDR2 SYDVKM come from the germline V gene. CDR3 sequence (DNA): TGTGCCAGCAGTTTTCCGGGACTAGCGGGAGATGGTGCGAATGAGCAGTTCTTC. Its protein product is CASSFPGLAGDGANEQFF.

This clone was recorded only once. The chain combines TRBV28 with TRBJ2-1, with D hard to call. V shed 7 bases and J shed 3 bases, with 7 bases lying between them. The CDR3 extends over 12 amino acids. Germline V gene sequence: CDR1 MDHEN, CDR2 SYDVKM. The CDR3 region is CASNGFYNEQFF. The CDR3 DNA reads TGTGCCAGCAATGGATTCTACAATGAGCAGTTCTTC.

The chain carries TRBV28 and TRBJ1-4, with no clear D. The CDR3 extends over 13 amino acids. Trimming took off 4 bases at V and 4 bases at J, with 7 bases between the two ends. Germline values: CDR1 MDHEN, CDR2 SYDVKM. The CDR3 DNA reads as TGTGCCAGCAGTTCCGGCTATAATGAAAAACTGTTTTTT. It specifies CASSSGYNEKLFF.

Here the CDR3 reads CASSTPSTGGEDGYTF. The CDR3 DNA reads TGTGCCAGTAGTACCCCCTCCACAGGGGGCGAGGATGGCTACACCTTC. V gene TRBV19 combines with J gene TRBJ1-2; TRBD1 aligns across 9 bases. This CDR3 contains 16 residues. V was clipped by 4 bases and J by 6 bases; unmatched bases: 12. Germline V gene data show CDR1 as LNHDA and CDR2 as SQIVND (reference sequence).

The chain has TRBV11-2 and TRBJ1-5, with D perhaps matching TRBD1 (5 bases). Germline CDR1 SGHAT, CDR2 FQNNGV. This CDR3 has 13 amino acids. V was pared by 3 bases and J by 7 bases, with 10 bases between. The CDR3 coding sequence is TGTGCCAGCAGCTTTAACCGGGGCCAGCCCCAGCATTTT. Encoded protein: CASSFNRGQPQHF.

On this clone: Distinct nucleotide sequences in the sample also encode this CDR3. The rearrangement links TRBV5-1 to TRBJ1-1; D uncertain. The CDR3 has 15 amino acids. The germline V gene encodes CDR1 SGHRS and CDR2 YFSETQ. The V and J ends lost 0 bases and 1 base respectively, with 10 bases between them. In DNA, the CDR3 is TGCGCCAGCAGCTTGGTAGGATCCTCGAACACTGAAGCTTTCTTT. Amino acid sequence: CASSLVGSSNTEAFF.

V gene TRBV30 combines with J gene TRBJ1-4; D is ambiguous. V gave up 0 bases and J gave up 11 bases, with 10 bases separating them. The CDR3 has 12 amino acids. CDR1 and CDR2 (germline): GTSNPN, SVGIG (reference sequence). The CDR3 sequence: CAWSVSTVKLFF. The CDR3 DNA is TGTGCCTGGAGTGTATCCACTGTGAAACTGTTTTTT.

V and J are TRBV5-1 and TRBJ2-1, with 7 bases lining up with TRBD1. Germline V gene data show CDR1 as SGHRS and CDR2 as YFSETQ. This CDR3 spans 15 amino acids. Trimming at V came to 7 bases and at J to 0 bases, leaving 7 bases not matched to a gene. The CDR3 region is CASRSQGSSYNEQFF. CDR3 coding DNA: TGCGCCAGCCGTTCACAGGGGAGCTCCTACAATGAGCAGTTCTTC.

This chain joins TRBV7-9 and TRBJ2-7, with TRBD2 as a possible D gene (6 bases). Deletions cut 7 bases from V and 5 bases from J, with 21 bases between. The CDR3 runs 15 residues. Germline V gene data show CDR1 as SEHNR and CDR2 as FQNEAQ (reference sequence). Here the CDR3 DNA reads TGTGCCAGCACTACCGGATTTTCGGGGGACCACGAGCAGTACTTC. Translating gives CASTTGFSGDHEQYF.

The V call is TRBV6-6, the J call TRBJ1-2; D is uncertain. Germline V CDR1 and CDR2: MNHNY, SVGAGI (reference sequence). Trimming cost V 7 bases and J 2 bases, with 11 bases left between them. The CDR3 runs 13 residues. The CDR3 loop reads CASNTGGNYGYTF. DNA of the CDR3: TGTGCCAGCAACACGGGCGGAAACTATGGCTACACCTTC.